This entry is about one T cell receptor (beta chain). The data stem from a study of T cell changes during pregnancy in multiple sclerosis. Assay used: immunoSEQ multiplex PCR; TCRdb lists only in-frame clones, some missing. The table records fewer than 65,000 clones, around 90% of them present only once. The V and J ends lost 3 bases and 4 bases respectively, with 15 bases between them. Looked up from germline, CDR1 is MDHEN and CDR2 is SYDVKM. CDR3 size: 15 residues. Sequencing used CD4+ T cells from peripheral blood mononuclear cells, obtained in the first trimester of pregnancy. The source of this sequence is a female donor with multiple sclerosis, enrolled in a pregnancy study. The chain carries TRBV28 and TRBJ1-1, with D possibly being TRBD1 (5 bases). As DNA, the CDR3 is TGTGCCAGCAGTTTGTCGGGGGTAGGTAGCACTGAAGCTTTCTTT. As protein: CASSLSGVGSTEAFF.